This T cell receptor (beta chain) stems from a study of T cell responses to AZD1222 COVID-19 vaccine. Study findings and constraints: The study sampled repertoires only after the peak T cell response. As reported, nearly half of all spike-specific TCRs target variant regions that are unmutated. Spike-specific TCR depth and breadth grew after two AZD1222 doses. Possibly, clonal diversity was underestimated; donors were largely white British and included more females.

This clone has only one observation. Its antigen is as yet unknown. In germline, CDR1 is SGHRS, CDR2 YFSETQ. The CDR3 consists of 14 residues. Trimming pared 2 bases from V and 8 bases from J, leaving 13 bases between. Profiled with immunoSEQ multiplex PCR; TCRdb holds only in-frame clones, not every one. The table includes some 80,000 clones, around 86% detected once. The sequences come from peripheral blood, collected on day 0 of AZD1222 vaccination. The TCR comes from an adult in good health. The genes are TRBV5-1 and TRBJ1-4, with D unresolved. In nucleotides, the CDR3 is TGCGCCAGCAGCTTCCGCCGCTCGGACGAAAAACTGTTTTTT. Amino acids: CASSFRRSDEKLFF.